The TCR beta chain under discussion was sequenced for a study of tumor-infiltrating lymphocytes in oesophageal squamous cell carcinoma. TCRdb recomputed calls from the PCR reads with MiXCR, one row per CDR3 protein. The sample holds 18,000 or so distinct CDR3 sequences, 40% to 45% seen once. The CDR3 has 13 amino acids. Germline lookup yields CDR1 MNHNY and CDR2 SVGAGI (reference sequence). The germline V and J ends were trimmed by 2 bases and 4 bases, with 8 bases remaining between them. The chain employs TRBV6-6 and TRBJ1-2; D remains unclear. The sequencing sample was made of esophageal tumor tissue. This receptor was identified in a male donor with esophageal squamous cell carcinoma. CDR3 in amino acids: CASSYAVSYGYTF. The CDR3 DNA is TGTGCCAGCAGTTACGCAGTTTCCTATGGCTACACCTTC.